The TCR beta chain under discussion was sequenced for a study of technical replicates of blood from a handful of donors. Sequenced by immunoSEQ multiplex PCR; TCRdb stores in-frame clones only, minus some. Among over 80,000 clones listed, about 96% were seen once. The trim removed 3 bases at V and 5 bases at J, leaving 12 bases unmatched. Germline V gene sequence: CDR1 SGDLS, CDR2 YYNGEE. The CDR3 contains 17 residues. This TCR was sampled from a human donor in good health. The sequencing sample was made of T cells isolated from PBMCs. This chain uses TRBV9 with TRBJ2-7, with 12 bases identical to TRBD2. This chain's CDR3 is CASSGQTSGSLPHEQYF. The CDR3, as DNA: TGTGCCAGCAGCGGACAGACTAGCGGGAGTCTCCCCCACGAGCAGTACTTC.